This T cell receptor beta chain derives from a study of blood T cell repertoires in COVID-19. This clone was observed once. The assay was immunoSEQ multiplex PCR, and TCRdb's table has in-frame clones only and misses some. The sample has 280,000 or so clones; over 75% are singletons. Germline CDR1 MNHEY, CDR2 SVGAGI. The CDR3 is made up of 15 amino acids. V lost 2 bases, J lost 5 bases, and 4 bases stayed unmatched. The source of this sequence is a man in his thirties or forties who had recovered from COVID-19. Input material: PBMCs or T cells enriched from blood (not recorded which). The chain links TRBV6-5 to TRBJ2-4; 9 bases agree with TRBD2. The CDR3 bases are TGTGCCAGCAGTTACGGGCGGGGGGGCGAAAACATTCAGTACTTC. Protein sequence: CASSYGRGGENIQYF.